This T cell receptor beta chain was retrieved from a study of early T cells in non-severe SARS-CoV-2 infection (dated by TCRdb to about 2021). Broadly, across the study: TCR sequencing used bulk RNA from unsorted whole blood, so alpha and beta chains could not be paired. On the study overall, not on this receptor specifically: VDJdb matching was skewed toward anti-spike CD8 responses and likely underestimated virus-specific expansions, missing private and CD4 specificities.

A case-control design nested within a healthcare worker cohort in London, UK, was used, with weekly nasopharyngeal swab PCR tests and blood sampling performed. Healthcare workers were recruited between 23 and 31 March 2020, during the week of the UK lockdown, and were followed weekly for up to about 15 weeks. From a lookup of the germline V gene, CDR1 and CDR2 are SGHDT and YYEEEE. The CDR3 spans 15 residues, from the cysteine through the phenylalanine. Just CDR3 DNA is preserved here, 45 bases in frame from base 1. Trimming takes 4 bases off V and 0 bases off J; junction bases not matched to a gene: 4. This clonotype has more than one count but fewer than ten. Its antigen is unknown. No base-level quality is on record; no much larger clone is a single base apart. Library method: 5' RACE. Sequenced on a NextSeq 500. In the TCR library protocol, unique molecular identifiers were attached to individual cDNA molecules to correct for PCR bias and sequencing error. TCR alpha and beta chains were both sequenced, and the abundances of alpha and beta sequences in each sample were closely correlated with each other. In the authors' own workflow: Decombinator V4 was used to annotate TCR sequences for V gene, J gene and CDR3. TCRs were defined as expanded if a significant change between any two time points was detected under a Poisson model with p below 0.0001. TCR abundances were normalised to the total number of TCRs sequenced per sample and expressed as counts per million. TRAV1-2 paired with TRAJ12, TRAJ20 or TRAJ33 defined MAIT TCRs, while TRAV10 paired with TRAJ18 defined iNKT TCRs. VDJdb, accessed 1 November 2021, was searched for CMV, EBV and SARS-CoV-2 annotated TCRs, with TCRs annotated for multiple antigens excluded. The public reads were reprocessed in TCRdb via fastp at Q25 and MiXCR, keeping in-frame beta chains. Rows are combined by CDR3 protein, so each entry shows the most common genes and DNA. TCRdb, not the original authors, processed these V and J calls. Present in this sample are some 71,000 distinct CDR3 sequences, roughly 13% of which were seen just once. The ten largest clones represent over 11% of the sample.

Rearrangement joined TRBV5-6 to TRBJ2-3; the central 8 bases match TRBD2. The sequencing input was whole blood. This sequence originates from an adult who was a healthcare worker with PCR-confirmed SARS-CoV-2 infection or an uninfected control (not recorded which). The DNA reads TGTGCCAGCAGCCTTAGCGGGGTTAGCACAGATACGCAGTATTTT. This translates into CASSLSGVSTDTQYF.